This T cell receptor beta chain was obtained from a study of T cell responses to AZD1222 COVID-19 vaccine. Notes on the study in general: Elevations in Spike-specific TCR breadth and depth followed administration of two AZD1222 doses. CD4 TCRs linked to vaccination spanned spike, dominating at 160-218 and 743-854.

Regarding this clone: The antigen is unknown.

Method: immunoSEQ multiplex PCR; TCRdb's copy keeps in-frame clones and lacks some. The data contain 90,000 to 120,000 clones, more than 80% of them singletons. The CDR3 contains 14 residues. Trimming stripped 2 bases from V and 2 bases from J, with 9 bases between. Germline V gene data show CDR1 as ENHRY and CDR2 as SYGVKD. The chain has TRBV10-3 and TRBJ1-2; D is unclear. The clonotype was recovered from an adult in good health. Sequenced here: peripheral blood, sampled on day 0 of AZD1222 vaccination. CDR3 nucleotide sequence: TGTGCCATCAGTGAGGGGAGCCCCAACTATGGCTACACCTTC. Its protein is CAISEGSPNYGYTF.